This T cell receptor (beta chain) was retrieved from a study of shared clonotypes between healthy human individuals. V lost 6 bases to trimming and J lost 5 bases; unmatched junction nucleotides: 2. CDR3 length equals 14 residues. CDR1 and CDR2 from the germline V gene are MNHEY and SMNVEV (reference sequence). The assay was immunoSEQ multiplex PCR, and TCRdb's table has in-frame clones only and misses some. The sample yields 2 million to 2.5 million clones, 85% to 95% seen once. Material for sequencing was naive CD4+ T cells from PBMCs. Subset of the sample: CD45RA+ positively selected. This sequence originates from a man aged 18 to 30 in good health. Some clones in this sample may be carry-over from other donors' samples. The J gene is TRBJ2-5, the V gene TRBV27; 14 bases align to TRBD2. Here the CDR3 reads CASRGLAGDETQYF. The CDR3 DNA sequence: TGTGCCAGCAGGGGACTAGCGGGAGACGAGACCCAGTACTTC.